This T cell receptor beta chain was recovered during a study of T cells in women clearing cervical HPV infection. About the research overall: Case blood was drawn when the lesion was first found; control blood after infection became undetectable.

Details on this clone: The antigen remains undetermined. The read terminates 3 residues before the CDR3 end, so the remaining end is supplied by the germline J gene.

The assay was immunoSEQ multiplex PCR, and TCRdb's table has in-frame clones only and misses some. Here the sample table reports over 35,000 clones. This CDR3 has 14 amino acids. Looked up from germline, CDR1 is SGHVS and CDR2 is FQNEAQ. Study findings and constraints: CIN3+ cases had significantly higher TCR richness than controls; evenness did not differ. Cases carried less TRBV6-7 than controls: approximately 0.1% versus 0.16%. Each sample's T-cell count was unknown, possibly confounding richness.

Material: blood buffy coat. This sequence joins TRBV7-8 and TRBJ2-3; possibly TRBD1 for D (6 bases). The receptor was isolated from a woman aged 18 to 69 with a cervical HPV16 infection that either progressed to CIN3+ or cleared (not recorded which). The CDR3 reads CASSGVGRGETQYF. CDR3 DNA, as far as it was read: TGTGCCAGCAGCGGGGTAGGCAGGGGAGAGACG.